These 21 T cell receptor beta chains originate from one sample sequenced in a study of shared clonotypes between healthy human individuals. The data were produced by immunoSEQ multiplex PCR, yet TCRdb's version contains in-frame clones alone and is incomplete. Among under 550,000 clones, almost 97% were seen once, and the ten largest hold about 0.064%. Sequenced sample: naive CD4+ T cells sorted from blood. Subset denoted: CD45RA+ positively selected. These receptors all come from a woman between 25 and 40 years old in good health.

This chain links TRBV18 with TRBJ1-1; 10 positions agree with TRBD1. Germline V CDR1 and CDR2: KGHSH, LQKENI. The J segment lost 6 bases and the V segment lost 6 bases, leaving 13 bases of the junction unmatched. CDR3 length: 16 residues. CDR3 DNA: TGTGCCAGCTCGCAGGGACAGGGGATCATACGCGCTGAAGCTTTCTTT. Translation: CASSQGQGIIRAEAFF.

J is TRBJ2-5 and V is TRBV5-4; D is unresolved. Trimming cost V 2 bases and J 3 bases, with 8 bases left between them. There are 13 residues in the CDR3. CDR1 and CDR2 (germline): SGHNT, YYREEE (reference sequence). The DNA of the CDR3 is TGTGCCAGCAGCTTATCGGCAGAAGAGACCCAGTACTTC. Its translation is CASSLSAEETQYF.

V usage is TRBV20-1 and J usage is TRBJ2-1; D call uncertain. In germline, CDR1 is DFQATT, CDR2 SNEGSKA (reference sequence). The V and J ends lost 7 bases and 12 bases respectively, with 13 bases between them. This CDR3 contains 10 residues. This CDR3 reads CSVIQPWQFF. CDR3 in DNA: TGCAGTGTAATACAGCCGTGGCAGTTCTTC.

This chain joins TRBV18 and TRBJ2-7, with D possibly being TRBD2 (5 bases). The CDR3 runs to 15 residues. Looked up from germline, CDR1 is KGHSH and CDR2 is LQKENI. V lost 1 base to trimming and J lost 6 bases, with 16 bases between them. This CDR3 is CASSPLSSPAGEQYF. CDR3 DNA sequence: TGTGCCAGCTCACCACTATCGAGCCCTGCGGGCGAGCAGTACTTC.

The chain uses TRBV5-1 and TRBJ2-7; perhaps TRBD1 as D (7 bases). The ends were cut back, 4 bases at V and 3 bases at J, with 11 bases in the middle. Germline V gene lookup returns CDR1 SGHRS and CDR2 YFSETQ. The CDR3 contains 13 residues. The CDR3 protein is CASSGGTVYEQYF. In DNA, the CDR3 is TGCGCCAGCAGCGGGGGGACAGTCTACGAGCAGTACTTC.

The V gene is TRBV6-5, the J gene TRBJ2-1; no reliable D call. CDR3 length: 10 amino acids. Trimming took 9 bases from V and 5 from J, leaving 5 bases between them. The germline gives CDR1 MNHEY, CDR2 SVGAGI. The CDR3 DNA reads TGTGCCAGGAAAAACAATGAGCAGTTCTTC. It is translated as CARKNNEQFF.

The rearrangement links TRBV7-3 to TRBJ2-1, with D maybe TRBD2 (6 bases). The length of the CDR3 is 14 residues. The ends were cut back, 9 bases at V and 5 bases at J, with 17 bases in the middle. CDR1 SGHTA and CDR2 FQGTGA come from the germline V gene. CDR3 nucleotides: TGTGCCAGTGGTGGAGGGCCTACACACAATGAGCAGTTCTTC. Protein: CASGGGPTHNEQFF.

The CDR3 protein is CATLPGQGADGYTF. The CDR3 DNA sequence: TGTGCCACACTACCGGGACAGGGGGCGGATGGCTACACCTTC. The chain employs TRBV2 and TRBJ1-2, with 12 bases matching TRBD1. Losses at the gene ends were 10 bases for V and 6 bases for J; bases not matched to a gene: 9. The germline V gene encodes CDR1 SNHLY and CDR2 FYNNEI. CDR3 length equals 14 residues.

V gene TRBV5-1 combines with J gene TRBJ1-1; tentative D call: TRBD1 (5 bases). Trimming left V 4 bases short and J 5 bases short, with 12 bases between. CDR1 SGHRS and CDR2 YFSETQ come from the germline V gene. The CDR3 totals 13 residues. As DNA, the CDR3 is TGCGCCAGCAGCCCGGGGGGGTTTACTGAAGCTTTCTTT. Its translation: CASSPGGFTEAFF.

The chain combines TRBV7-9 with TRBJ1-4; D remains ambiguous. Trimming left V 5 bases short and J 7 bases short, with 23 bases between. Germline V CDR1 and CDR2: SEHNR, FQNEAQ (reference sequence). The length of the CDR3 is 17 residues. The CDR3 nucleotides read TGTGCCAGCAGCGGAACCAACGGCCCGTTATCCGCTGAAAAACTGTTTTTT. Amino acid sequence: CASSGTNGPLSAEKLFF.

To note about this clone: The junction departs from germline at one end; a sequencing error may be responsible. J is TRBJ2-1 and V is TRBV18; 8 positions match TRBD2. Per germline, CDR1 KGHSH and CDR2 LQKENI. The CDR3 has 17 amino acids. CDR3 sequence reads: CASSPPRGRTSYNEQFF. The CDR3 DNA reads as TGTGCCAGCTCCCCACCTCGCGGGAGGACCTCCTACAATGAGCAGTTCTTC.

The V gene is TRBV4-1, the J gene TRBJ2-7, with 12 bases identical to TRBD2. The CDR3 is 17 residues long. CDR1 is MGHRA and CDR2 is YSYEKL in the germline V gene. The ends lost 1 base at V and 5 bases at J; junction bases unmatched: 9. The CDR3 bases are TGCGCCAGCAGCCAAGGTTCAGCTAGCGGGAGGGGCCACGAGCAGTACTTC. This gives the protein CASSQGSASGRGHEQYF.

V is TRBV6-1 and J is TRBJ1-5; 9 positions match TRBD1. V dropped 3 bases and J dropped 2; count of bases not matched to a gene: 8. CDR3 length: 17 residues. The germline V gene encodes CDR1 MNHNS and CDR2 SASEGT. The CDR3 coding sequence is TGTGCCAGCAGTGACGAGGGACAGGGAATTGGCAATCAGCCCCAGCATTTT. It translates to CASSDEGQGIGNQPQHF.

The chain joins TRBV6-5 to TRBJ2-1, with D unclear. The CDR3 spans 14 residues. CDR1 MNHEY and CDR2 SVGAGI come from the germline V gene. Trimming took 2 bases from V and 0 from J, leaving 5 bases between them. The DNA for the CDR3 is TGTGCCAGCAGTTACAGGAGCTCCTACAATGAGCAGTTCTTC. Translated, it gives CASSYRSSYNEQFF.

This chain joins TRBV28 and TRBJ2-1, with D possibly being TRBD1 or TRBD2 (7 bases each). Deletions cut 2 bases from V and 5 bases from J, with 19 bases between. In germline, CDR1 is MDHEN, CDR2 SYDVKM. The CDR3 has 17 amino acids. In nucleotides, the CDR3 is TGTGCCAGCAGTTTACCCCAGGGGGGACTAACTGACAATGAGCAGTTCTTC. Translated: CASSLPQGGLTDNEQFF.

This clone has a handful of counts. The V call is TRBV11-1, the J call TRBJ2-7; D is ambiguous. Germline V gene sequence: CDR1 SGHAT, CDR2 FQDESV (reference sequence). The CDR3 extends over 14 amino acids. Trimming removed 5 bases from V and 0 bases from J, with 11 bases in between. The CDR3 here is CASSREAPSYEQYF. The CDR3 nucleotides are TGTGCCAGCAGCCGTGAGGCACCCTCCTACGAGCAGTACTTC.

The CDR3 DNA follows: TGTGCCATCAGTGTCCCGACGGAATATGGCTACACCTTC. Translation: CAISVPTEYGYTF. The chain carries TRBV10-3 and TRBJ1-2, with D hard to call. Germline values: CDR1 ENHRY, CDR2 SYGVKD. CDR3 length: 13 amino acids. V lost 4 bases and J lost 5, with 11 bases in between.

The genes are TRBV28 and TRBJ2-5; D is possibly TRBD1 (5 bases). The J call may be faulty, since TRBJ2-7 better matches the DNA end. Per the germline V gene, CDR1 is MDHEN and CDR2 is SYDVKM. The CDR3 is made up of 15 amino acids. The CDR3 DNA reads as TGTGCCAGCAGTTTGTCCGCCAGGGCTTCCTACGAGCAGTACTTC. It yields the protein CASSLSARASYEQYF.

The chain combines TRBV20-1 with TRBJ2-7; D gene uncertain. Looked up from germline, CDR1 is DFQATT and CDR2 is SNEGSKA (reference sequence). The CDR3 spans 11 residues. V was shortened by 3 bases and J by 3 bases, with 6 bases between the two germline ends. The CDR3 loop reads CSASINYEQYF. The CDR3 DNA reads as TGCAGTGCTAGTATTAACTACGAGCAGTACTTC.

The genes are TRBV6-5 and TRBJ1-1; D unresolved. Per germline, CDR1 MNHEY and CDR2 SVGAGI. The CDR3 length is 15 residues. The V gene lost 0 bases and the J gene lost 5 bases, with 13 bases spanning the gap. In DNA form, the CDR3 reads TGTGCCAGCAGTTACTCTGGCCGGGATGGTACTGAAGCTTTCTTT. This codes for CASSYSGRDGTEAFF.

This chain links TRBV19 with TRBJ2-7, with D unclear. The CDR3 totals 14 residues. Trimming removed 3 bases at V and 2 bases at J, with 11 bases between. Germline V gene data show CDR1 as LNHDA and CDR2 as SQIVND (reference sequence). The CDR3, as DNA: TGTGCCAGTAGTATCCCTGCGGCGCCCTACGAGCAGTACTTC. It encodes CASSIPAAPYEQYF.